This T cell receptor (beta chain) was sequenced during a study of graft-versus-host responses after intestinal transplantation. Germline V lookup: CDR1 SGHRS, CDR2 YFSETQ. The CDR3 is 13 amino acids. V gave up 0 bases and J gave up 4 bases, with 6 bases separating them. Sequencing used immunoSEQ multiplex PCR; TCRdb keeps in-frame clones, though not all of them. The sample holds some 90,000 clones, 85% to 90% seen once. Regarding this clone: Antigen specificity is unknown. Other DNA variants within this sample encode the same CDR3.

The genes are TRBV5-1 and TRBJ2-3, with D uncertain. This specimen consisted of unstimulated CD4+ T cells sorted from spleen or lymph node cells, obtained before intestinal transplant. This TCR derives from a human donor who received an intestinal transplant. The CDR3 DNA is TGCGCCAGCAGCTTGGCCTCTGCAGATACGCAGTATTTT. Translating gives CASSLASADTQYF. The full variable domain, its missing parts supplied by reference TRBV5-1 and TRBJ2-3, is KAGVTQTPRYLIKTRGQQVTLSCSPISGHRSVSWYQQTPGQGLQFLFEYFSETQRNKGNFPGRFSGRQFSNSRSEMNVSTLELGDSALYLCASSLASADTQYFGPGTRLTVL.